The 22 T cell receptor beta chains presented below share a single source sample, sequenced in a study of CD4 T cells in relation to SARS-CoV-2 and coronaviruses. Unexposed donor CD4+ T cells date from about 2011-2018, before the COVID-19 pandemic. Isolation of CD4+ T cells took place after about 10 days in culture. No antigen has been assigned to these receptors. TCRdb's copy holds only in-frame clones and misses some; the assay was immunoSEQ multiplex PCR. The sample gives approximately 20,000 clones, around 68% of which show up once; under 20% is in the top ten. Sample: CD4+ T cells from PBMCs, cultured in vitro. The receptors originated from a human donor in good health.

J is TRBJ1-1 and V is TRBV7-2; D unresolved. Germline CDR1 SGHTA, CDR2 FQGNSA. The ends were cut back, 0 bases at V and 11 bases at J, with 13 bases in the middle. The CDR3 covers 13 residues. CDR3 bases: TGTGCCAGCAGCTTAGCAACGGGCCGGCAGGCTTTCTTT. The encoded protein is CASSLATGRQAFF. The full variable domain, completed using reference TRBV7-2 and TRBJ1-1, is GAGVSQSPSNKVTEKGKDVELRCDPISGHTALYWYRQSLGQGLEFLIYFQGNSAPDKSGLPSDRFSAERTGGSVSTLTIQRTQQEDSAVYLCASSLATGRQAFFGQGTRLTVV.

The chain joins TRBV27 to TRBJ1-2; 11 bases align to TRBD1. The CDR3 extends over 16 amino acids. V gave up 1 base and J gave up 4 bases; unmatched junction bases: 5. Germline V gives CDR1 MNHEY, CDR2 SMNVEV (reference sequence). The CDR3 DNA reads as TGTGCCAGCAGTTTATTTCGGACAGGGGGCATCTATGGCTACACCTTC. It yields the protein CASSLFRTGGIYGYTF.

The chain combines TRBV10-1 with TRBJ2-1; TRBD2 matches at 11 bases. Germline V gene sequence: CDR1 WNHNN, CDR2 SYGVQD (reference sequence). The CDR3 loop spans 16 amino acids. V shed 6 bases and J 5 bases; nucleotides not matched to a gene: 9. This chain's CDR3 is CASSKAGTSGNNEQFF. CDR3 nucleotide sequence: TGCGCCAGCAGCAAAGCCGGGACTAGCGGAAACAATGAGCAGTTCTTC.

The V call is TRBV4-3, the J call TRBJ2-2; no firm D call. The CDR3 length is 15 residues. V was trimmed by 0 bases and J by 4 bases, leaving 9 bases between them. The germline gives CDR1 LGHNA, CDR2 YSLEER. As DNA, the CDR3 is TGCGCCAGCAGCCAAGACCACCGAGGCACCGGGGAGCTGTTTTTT. The encoded protein is CASSQDHRGTGELFF.

The chain carries TRBV27 and TRBJ2-1; no firm D call. This CDR3 contains 13 residues. Germline CDR1 reads MNHEY; CDR2 reads SMNVEV (reference sequence). V gave up 1 base and J gave up 7 bases, with 8 bases separating them. The CDR3 nucleotides are TGTGCCAGCAGTTTATTTAACGAAAATGAGCAGTTCTTC. This gives the protein CASSLFNENEQFF.

The chain carries TRBV29-1 and TRBJ2-7; 8 nucleotides line up with TRBD2. Germline values: CDR1 SQVTM, CDR2 ANQGSEA. CDR3 length: 13 residues. V was clipped by 3 bases and J by 2 bases; unmatched bases: 3. CDR3 coding DNA: TGCAGCGTTGACAGCGGGGGAACCTACGAGCAGTACTTC. This codes for CSVDSGGTYEQYF.

The genes are TRBV6-2 or TRBV6-3 and TRBJ2-7, with TRBD2 matching over 8 bases. The CDR3 has 16 residues. CDR1 MNHEY and CDR2 SVGEGT come from the germline V gene. Trimming removed 4 bases from V and 1 base from J; junction bases left unmatched: 9. The CDR3 protein is CASSFPQGLVSYEQYF. CDR3 coding DNA: TGTGCCAGCAGTTTTCCGCAGGGACTAGTGTCCTACGAGCAGTACTTC.

The CDR3 region is CASSDRGLLYGYTF. The CDR3 region has the DNA TGTGCCAGCAGTGACAGGGGACTGCTGTATGGCTACACCTTC. The rearrangement uses TRBV6-1 and TRBJ1-2; possible D gene TRBD1, 6 bases. This CDR3 is 14 amino acids long. CDR1 is MNHNS and CDR2 is SASEGT in the germline V gene. Trimming removed 3 bases at V and 5 bases at J, with 13 bases between.

This sequence joins TRBV7-2 and TRBJ2-2; 15 bases match TRBD2. The CDR3 has 18 residues. The germline V gene encodes CDR1 SGHTA and CDR2 FQGNSA. V was pared by 5 bases and J by 1 base, with 5 bases of the junction left unmatched. The CDR3, as DNA: TGTGCCAGCAGCAGGACTAGCGGGAGGGCCGGGAACACCGGGGAGCTGTTTTTT. Translation gives CASSRTSGRAGNTGELFF.

The chain carries TRBV19 and TRBJ2-5, with 8 bases that match TRBD1. With 1 base clipped from V and 6 bases from J, the junction kept 10 bases outside the gene matches. The CDR3 has 16 residues. Germline V lookup: CDR1 LNHDA, CDR2 SQIVND (reference sequence). CDR3 nucleotide sequence: TGTGCCAGTAGTATAGGGGGGCAGGGGGCGCCGAAGACCCAGTACTTC. Its protein is CASSIGGQGAPKTQYF.

This chain connects TRBV7-9 to TRBJ2-5; TRBD2 agrees at 7 bases. CDR1 is SEHNR, CDR2 FQNEAQ, per germline (reference sequence). V lost 5 bases to trimming and J lost 2 bases; unmatched junction nucleotides: 11. This CDR3 is 16 amino acids long. CDR3 protein: CASSLRGAGVQETQYF. In DNA, the CDR3 is TGTGCCAGCAGCCTGAGGGGTGCGGGAGTTCAAGAGACCCAGTACTTC.

V usage is TRBV5-1 and J usage is TRBJ2-7, with a weak D call TRBD2 (6 bases). The V end was cut by 6 bases, the J end by 2 bases, with 21 bases between. The CDR3 contains 16 residues. The germline V gene has CDR1 SGHRS and CDR2 YFSETQ. CDR3 region: CASTLGVGDLTYEQYF. In nucleotides, the CDR3 is TGCGCCAGCACCCTGGGGGTCGGGGACTTAACCTACGAGCAGTACTTC.

This clone was seen just once. V and J are TRBV5-6 and TRBJ1-6, with D maybe TRBD1 (5 bases). Germline V gives CDR1 SGHDT, CDR2 YYEEEE. The CDR3 length is 15 residues. V gave up 6 bases and J gave up 7 bases, with 17 bases separating them. The DNA for the CDR3 is TGTGCCAGCAACCAACGAGGGCAGGGAAATTCACCCCTCCACTTT. Translation gives CASNQRGQGNSPLHF.

The rearrangement joins TRBV13 to TRBJ2-1, with 8 positions matching TRBD2. Trimming cost V 2 bases and J 2 bases; bases outside gene matches: 5. The CDR3 is made up of 16 amino acids. Germline V gene sequence: CDR1 PRHDT, CDR2 FYEKMQ (reference sequence). The CDR3 sequence is CASSLRVSGAYNEQFF. The CDR3 nucleotides are TGTGCCAGCAGCTTACGTGTTAGCGGGGCCTACAATGAGCAGTTCTTC.

J is TRBJ2-3 and V is TRBV2; 8 bases align to TRBD1. There are 15 residues in the CDR3. Germline lookup yields CDR1 SNHLY and CDR2 FYNNEI. Trimming cost V 6 bases and J 0 bases; bases outside gene matches: 5. Here the CDR3 DNA reads TGTGCCAGCAGGCTACAGGGGGAGAGCACAGATACGCAGTATTTT. This translates into CASRLQGESTDTQYF.

This clone was observed once. The chain is built from TRBV7-8 and TRBJ1-2; TRBD1 is a possible D gene (5 bases). The CDR3 runs 16 residues. Trimming pared 5 bases from V and 0 bases from J, leaving 16 bases between. Looked up from germline, CDR1 is SGHVS and CDR2 is FQNEAQ. The CDR3, as DNA: TGTGCCAGCAGCCCGCTAAGAGACAGATCTAACTATGGCTACACCTTC. Residues: CASSPLRDRSNYGYTF.

This clone has a handful of counts. The V gene is TRBV5-5, the J gene TRBJ1-1; possible D gene TRBD1, 5 bases. The V end was cut by 1 base, the J end by 7 bases, with 20 bases between. The CDR3 extends over 16 amino acids. Germline V gene data show CDR1 as SGHKS and CDR2 as YYEKEE (reference sequence). The CDR3 here is CASSLYFLAQGVEAFF. The CDR3 bases are TGTGCCAGCAGCTTGTACTTCTTGGCTCAGGGAGTTGAAGCTTTCTTT.

V is TRBV7-9 and J is TRBJ1-1; no definite D call. Between the trimmed V and J ends, which lost 5 bases and 5 bases, there was a span of 12 bases. Germline V gives CDR1 SEHNR, CDR2 FQNEAQ (reference sequence). This CDR3 contains 13 residues. The CDR3 region has the DNA TGTGCCAGCAGCCTTGCTGTCGGTACTGAAGCTTTCTTT. This sequence encodes CASSLAVGTEAFF.

The CDR3 region is CAWSVTGSSQEQYF. In DNA form, the CDR3 reads TGTGCCTGGAGTGTAACGGGTTCCTCACAAGAGCAGTACTTC. The chain combines TRBV30 with TRBJ2-7; no definite D call. This CDR3 has 14 residues. Germline values: CDR1 GTSNPN, CDR2 SVGIG (reference sequence). The V and J ends lost 0 bases and 7 bases respectively, with 16 bases between them.

The chain has TRBV28 and TRBJ2-4; D not certain. Germline lookup yields CDR1 MDHEN and CDR2 SYDVKM. The V and J ends lost 3 bases and 5 bases respectively, with 2 bases between them. CDR3 length: 11 residues. CDR3 in amino acids: CASSFENIQYF. DNA for the CDR3: TGTGCCAGCAGTTTCGAAAACATTCAGTACTTC.

The rearrangement uses TRBV4-1 and TRBJ2-3; 13 positions match TRBD2. The germline V gene encodes CDR1 MGHRA and CDR2 YSYEKL. CDR3 length equals 20 residues. The V gene end was trimmed by 3 bases and the J gene end by 2 bases; junction bases not matched to a gene: 14. CDR3 loop: CASSQDSPSTSGGPTDTQYF. DNA of the CDR3: TGCGCCAGCAGCCAGGATTCCCCCTCGACTAGCGGGGGGCCCACAGATACGCAGTATTTT.

This rearrangement joins TRBV27 to TRBJ1-5; the D is unclear. The CDR3 contains 14 residues. The germline V gene has CDR1 MNHEY and CDR2 SMNVEV (reference sequence). V lost 1 base and J lost 5, with 9 bases in between. Written as DNA, the CDR3 is TGTGCCAGCAGTTTATTAGCCCGAGATCAGCCCCAGCATTTT. Its translation is CASSLLARDQPQHF.